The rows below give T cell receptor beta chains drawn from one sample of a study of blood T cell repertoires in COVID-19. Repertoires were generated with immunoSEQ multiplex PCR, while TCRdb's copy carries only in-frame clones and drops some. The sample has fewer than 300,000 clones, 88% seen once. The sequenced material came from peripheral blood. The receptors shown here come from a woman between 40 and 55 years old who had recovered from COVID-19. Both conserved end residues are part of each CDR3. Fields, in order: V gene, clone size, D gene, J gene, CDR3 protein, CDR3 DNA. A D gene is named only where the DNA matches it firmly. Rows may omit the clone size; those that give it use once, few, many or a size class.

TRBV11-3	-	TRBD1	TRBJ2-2	CASSFTGRGRGNTGELFF	TGTGCCAGCAGCTTTACGGGCAGGGGGCGAGGGAACACCGGGGAGCTGTTTTTT
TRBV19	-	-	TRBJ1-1	CASSPRTRNTEAFF	TGTGCCAGTAGTCCCCGGACAAGGAACACTGAAGCTTTCTTT
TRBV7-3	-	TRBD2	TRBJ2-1	CASSLLPWGEGYNEQFF	TGTGCCAGCAGCTTACTTCCCTGGGGGGAGGGATACAATGAGCAGTTCTTC
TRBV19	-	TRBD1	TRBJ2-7	CASRPGQLSYEQYF	TGTGCCAGTAGGCCGGGACAGCTCTCCTACGAGCAGTACTTC
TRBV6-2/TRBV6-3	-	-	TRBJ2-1	CASSYGLALYNEQFF	TGTGCCAGCAGTTACGGGCTAGCCCTATACAATGAGCAGTTCTTC
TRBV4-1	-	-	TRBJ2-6	CASSQEGQRANVLTF	TGCGCCAGCAGCCAAGAGGGCCAAAGGGCCAACGTCCTGACTTTC
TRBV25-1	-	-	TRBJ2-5	CASSEYPGETQYF	TGTGCCAGCAGTGAATATCCGGGGGAGACCCAGTACTTC
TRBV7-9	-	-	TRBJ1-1	CASSPGYTEAFF	TGTGCCAGCAGCCCGGGGTACACTGAAGCTTTCTTT
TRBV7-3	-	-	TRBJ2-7	CASSWTKSYEQYF	TGTGCCAGCTCTTGGACAAAATCCTACGAGCAGTACTTC
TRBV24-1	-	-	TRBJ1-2	CATSGAGQDYGYTF	TGTGCCACCAGTGGCGCAGGGCAGGACTATGGCTACACCTTC
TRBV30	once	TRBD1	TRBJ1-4	CAWRGTGVEEKLFF	TGTGCCTGGAGGGGGACAGGGGTAGAGGAAAAACTGTTTTTT
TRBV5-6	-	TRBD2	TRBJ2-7	CASSLGAGGRLAYEQYF	TGTGCCAGCAGCTTGGGTGCTGGCGGGAGGCTAGCCTACGAGCAGTACTTC
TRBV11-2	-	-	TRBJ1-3	CASSLAGGSGNTIYF	TGTGCCAGCAGCTTAGCGGGGGGATCTGGAAACACCATATATTTT
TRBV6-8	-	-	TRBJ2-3	CASSYSGPSAQYF	TGTGCCAGCAGTTACTCGGGGCCCTCTGCGCAGTATTTT
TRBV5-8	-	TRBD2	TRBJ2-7	CASTPRGLAGVEQYF	TGTGCCAGCACCCCCCGGGGACTAGCGGGAGTTGAGCAGTACTTC
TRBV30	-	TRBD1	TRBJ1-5	CAWSVVPGQGPHSNQPQHF	TGTGCCTGGAGTGTAGTGCCCGGACAGGGCCCTCATAGCAATCAGCCCCAGCATTTT
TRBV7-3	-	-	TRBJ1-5	CASSPQFNQPQHF	TGTGCCAGCAGCCCCCAATTTAATCAGCCCCAGCATTTT
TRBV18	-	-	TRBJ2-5	CASSPPSRETQYF	TGTGCCAGCTCACCCCCTAGTCGAGAGACCCAGTACTTC
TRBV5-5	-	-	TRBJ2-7	CASSRRTDYEQYF	TGTGCCAGCAGCCGCCGGACAGACTACGAGCAGTACTTC
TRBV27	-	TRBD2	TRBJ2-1	CASRKTTGTIYNEQFF	TGTGCCAGCCGCAAAACGACCGGGACTATCTACAATGAGCAGTTCTTC
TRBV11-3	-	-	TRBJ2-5	CASSSYGGTYQETQYF	TGTGCCAGCAGCTCCTATGGGGGGACCTACCAAGAGACCCAGTACTTC
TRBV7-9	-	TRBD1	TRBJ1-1	CASSRDRVGTEAFF	TGTGCCAGCAGCCGGGACAGGGTAGGGACTGAAGCTTTCTTT
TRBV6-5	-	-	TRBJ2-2	CASSPLWANAGELFF	TGTGCCAGCAGCCCCCTGTGGGCAAACGCCGGGGAGCTGTTTTTT
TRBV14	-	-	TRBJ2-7	CASSQEGAPYEQYF	TGTGCCAGCAGCCAAGAGGGGGCCCCCTACGAGCAGTACTTC
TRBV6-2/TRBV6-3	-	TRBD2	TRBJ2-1	CASSYWTSVYNEQFF	TGTGCCAGCAGTTACTGGACTAGCGTCTACAATGAGCAGTTCTTC
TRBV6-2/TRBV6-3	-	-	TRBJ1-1	CASSYLHSNTEAFF	TGTGCCAGCAGTTACCTACACAGCAACACTGAAGCTTTCTTT
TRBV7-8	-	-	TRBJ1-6	CASSLGRGRGRGNSPLHF	TGTGCCAGCAGCTTAGGGAGGGGGAGGGGGAGAGGAAATTCACCCCTCCACTTT
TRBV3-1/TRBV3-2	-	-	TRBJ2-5	CASSQVSGPQETQYF	TGTGCCAGCAGCCAAGTGTCTGGGCCCCAAGAGACCCAGTACTTC
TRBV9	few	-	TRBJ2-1	CASSVGVNGPPYNEQFF	TGTGCCAGCAGCGTAGGGGTGAATGGGCCCCCCTACAATGAGCAGTTCTTC
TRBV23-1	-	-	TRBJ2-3	CASSQSGAGTLTQYF	TGCGCCAGCAGTCAATCGGGGGCAGGGACCCTTACGCAGTATTTT